This entry is about one T cell receptor beta chain. Measured with immunoSEQ multiplex PCR; TCRdb has only the in-frame clones, and not every one. The sample shows about 170,000 clones, around 93% of them seen only once. Germline values: CDR1 KGHSH, CDR2 LQKENI. V lost 2 bases and J lost 5, with 12 bases in between. The CDR3 length is 14 residues. This entry belongs to a study of control samples from healthy donors and cancer patients. This sequence originates from a woman in her sixties in good health. This chain connects TRBV18 to TRBJ2-5; D not resolved. The specimen was blood. The CDR3 sequence is CASSPREGLETQYF. The DNA for the CDR3 is TGTGCCAGCTCACCAAGAGAAGGGCTGGAGACCCAGTACTTC.